This is a list of T cell receptor beta chains from one sample in a study of T cell repertoires in ileal Crohn's disease. TCRdb's table, derived via immunoSEQ multiplex PCR, lists solely in-frame clones and lacks some. The table has under 6,500 clones, 88% seen once. The sample consisted of CD4+ T cells from ileum. These TCRs come from an adult with Crohn's disease. Some clones in this sample may be carry-over from other donors' samples. Both conserved end residues are part of each CDR3. The D gene is left open where the match is weak. Only part of the rows carry a size: once, few, many, or a class if the clone is expanded.

J gene: TRBJ1-1; clone size: NA; V gene: TRBV6-4; D gene: TRBD1; CDR3 length: 14; CDR3 DNA: TGTGCCAGCAGCTCCGGACAGGGAGACACTGAAGCTTTCTTT; CDR3 protein: CASSSGQGDTEAFF
J gene: TRBJ2-7; clone size: NA; V gene: TRBV15; D gene: TRBD1; CDR3 length: 14; CDR3 DNA: TGTGCCACCAGCCCGGGGACAGTAACCTACGAGCAGTACTTC; CDR3 protein: CATSPGTVTYEQYF
J gene: TRBJ1-1; clone size: NA; V gene: TRBV18; D gene: NA; CDR3 length: 16; CDR3 DNA: TGTGCCAGCTCACCTCCCTTCGAGACAGGCAACACTGAAGCTTTCTTT; CDR3 protein: CASSPPFETGNTEAFF
J gene: TRBJ2-7; clone size: NA; V gene: TRBV7-6; D gene: NA; CDR3 length: 14; CDR3 DNA: TGTGCCAGCAGCTTGTCTCCCCTTATCTACGAGCAGTACTTC; CDR3 protein: CASSLSPLIYEQYF
J gene: TRBJ1-5; clone size: NA; V gene: TRBV2; D gene: TRBD1; CDR3 length: 14; CDR3 DNA: TGTGCCAGCAGTCCTGGACAGGAAAATCAGCCCCAGCATTTT; CDR3 protein: CASSPGQENQPQHF
J gene: TRBJ1-1; clone size: once; V gene: TRBV19; D gene: TRBD1; CDR3 length: 19; CDR3 DNA: TGTGCCAGTAGGCGACAGGGGGCGTCGGGCGTTAGGATGAACACTGAAGCTTTCTTT; CDR3 protein: CASRRQGASGVRMNTEAFF
J gene: TRBJ2-5; clone size: once; V gene: TRBV7-2; D gene: TRBD2; CDR3 length: 15; CDR3 DNA: TGTGCCAGCAGCTTGTCTGGGGGGGGGCAAGAGACCCAGTACTTC; CDR3 protein: CASSLSGGGQETQYF
J gene: TRBJ2-1; clone size: once; V gene: TRBV2; D gene: TRBD2; CDR3 length: 12; CDR3 DNA: TGTGCCAGCAGGGATAGCGGGAGGGTCTGGTTCTTC; CDR3 protein: CASRDSGRVWFF
J gene: TRBJ1-5; clone size: NA; V gene: TRBV30; D gene: NA; CDR3 length: 15; CDR3 DNA: TGTGCCTGGAGAGCCGACCGGAGGGGCAATCAGCCCCAGCATTTT; CDR3 protein: CAWRADRRGNQPQHF
J gene: TRBJ2-7; clone size: few; V gene: TRBV6-1; D gene: NA; CDR3 length: 13; CDR3 DNA: TGTGCCAGCAGTGAAGCGCTTCGAGGGAAGCAGTACTTC; CDR3 protein: CASSEALRGKQYF
J gene: TRBJ2-7; clone size: NA; V gene: TRBV28; D gene: TRBD2; CDR3 length: 14; CDR3 DNA: TGTGCCAGCAGTTTACTAGCGGGAGGGGGCGAGCAGTACTTC; CDR3 protein: CASSLLAGGGEQYF
J gene: TRBJ2-6; clone size: once; V gene: TRBV27; D gene: NA; CDR3 length: 16; CDR3 DNA: TGTGCCAGCAGTATCCACCGTAGCTCTGGGGCCAACGTCCTGACTTTC; CDR3 protein: CASSIHRSSGANVLTF
J gene: TRBJ2-5; clone size: NA; V gene: TRBV5-4; D gene: TRBD1; CDR3 length: 15; CDR3 DNA: TGTGCCAGCAGGGGGGTCACAGGGGGCTCGGAGACCCAGTACTTC; CDR3 protein: CASRGVTGGSETQYF
J gene: TRBJ2-7; clone size: NA; V gene: TRBV28; D gene: TRBD1; CDR3 length: 16; CDR3 DNA: TGTGCCAGCAGTGGTTTAGGACAGGCCCTCTCCTACGAGCAGTACTTC; CDR3 protein: CASSGLGQALSYEQYF
J gene: TRBJ2-1; clone size: NA; V gene: TRBV29-1; D gene: TRBD2; CDR3 length: 14; CDR3 DNA: TGCAGCGTACCGACTAGCGGGAGTGCTAATGAGCAGTTCTTC; CDR3 protein: CSVPTSGSANEQFF
J gene: TRBJ2-5; clone size: NA; V gene: TRBV14; D gene: TRBD2; CDR3 length: 15; CDR3 DNA: TGTGCCAGCAGCCGACTAGCGGGAATGGAAGAGACCCAGTACTTC; CDR3 protein: CASSRLAGMEETQYF
J gene: TRBJ2-5; clone size: once; V gene: TRBV14; D gene: TRBD2; CDR3 length: 16; CDR3 DNA: TGTGCCAGCAGCCGAAGACTTAGCGGGATAGAGGAGACCCAGTACTTC; CDR3 protein: CASSRRLSGIEETQYF
J gene: TRBJ2-7; clone size: NA; V gene: TRBV18; D gene: NA; CDR3 length: 14; CDR3 DNA: TGTGCCAGCTCACCAGAGCTAGCTCTTGGGGAGCAGTACTTC; CDR3 protein: CASSPELALGEQYF
J gene: TRBJ1-2; clone size: NA; V gene: TRBV27; D gene: NA; CDR3 length: 15; CDR3 DNA: TGTGCCAGCAGTTTATCAGGGGAACGGGTCTATGGCTACACCTTC; CDR3 protein: CASSLSGERVYGYTF
J gene: TRBJ2-3; clone size: few; V gene: TRBV30; D gene: TRBD1; CDR3 length: 14; CDR3 DNA: TGTGCCTGGGCCGGGACAGCAGATTCTTATACGCAGTATTTT; CDR3 protein: CAWAGTADSYTQYF